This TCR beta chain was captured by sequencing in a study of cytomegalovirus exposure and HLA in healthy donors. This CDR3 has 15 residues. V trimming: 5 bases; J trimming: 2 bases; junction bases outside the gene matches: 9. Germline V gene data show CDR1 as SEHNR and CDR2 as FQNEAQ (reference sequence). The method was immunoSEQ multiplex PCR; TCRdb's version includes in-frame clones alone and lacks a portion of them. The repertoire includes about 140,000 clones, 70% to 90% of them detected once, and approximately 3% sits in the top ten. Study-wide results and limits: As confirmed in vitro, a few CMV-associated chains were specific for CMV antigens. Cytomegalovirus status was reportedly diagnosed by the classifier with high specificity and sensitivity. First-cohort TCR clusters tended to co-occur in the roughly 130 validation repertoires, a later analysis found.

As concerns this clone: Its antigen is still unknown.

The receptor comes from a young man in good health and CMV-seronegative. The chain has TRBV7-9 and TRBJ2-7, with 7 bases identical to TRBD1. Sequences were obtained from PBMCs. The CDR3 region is CASSLDRANPYEQYF. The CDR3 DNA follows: TGTGCCAGCAGCCTCGACAGGGCCAATCCCTACGAGCAGTACTTC.